This T cell receptor (beta chain) derives from a study of preoperative IRX-2 immunotherapy in early breast cancer. Assay: immunoSEQ multiplex PCR; the TCRdb copy retains only in-frame clones and omits some. The data show over 30,000 clones, under 90% seen once. Treatment reported: preoperative locoregional IRX-2 cytokine immunotherapy. Samples came from a phase Ib trial of preoperative locoregional IRX-2 cytokine immunotherapy. Trimming removed 5 bases from V and 2 bases from J; junction bases left unmatched: 11. Germline V gives CDR1 MNHGY, CDR2 SAAAGT. This CDR3 is 18 amino acids long. The source material was tumor tissue, sampled after IRX-2 immunotherapy. This clonotype was obtained from a human donor with breast cancer. V usage is TRBV6-8 and J usage is TRBJ2-1; 11 bases line up with TRBD2. CDR3 in amino acids: CASSPSWLAGGAYNEQFF. The CDR3 bases are TGTGCCAGCAGTCCCTCCTGGCTAGCGGGAGGCGCCTACAATGAGCAGTTCTTC.